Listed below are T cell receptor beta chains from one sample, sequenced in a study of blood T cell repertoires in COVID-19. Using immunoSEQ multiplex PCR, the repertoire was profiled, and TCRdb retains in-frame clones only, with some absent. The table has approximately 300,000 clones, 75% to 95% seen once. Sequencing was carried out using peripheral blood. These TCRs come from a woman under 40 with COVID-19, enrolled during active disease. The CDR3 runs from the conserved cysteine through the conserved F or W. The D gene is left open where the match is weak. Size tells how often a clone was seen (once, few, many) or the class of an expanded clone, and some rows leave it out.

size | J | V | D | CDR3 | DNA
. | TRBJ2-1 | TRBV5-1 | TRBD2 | CASSFGGLEGFF | TGCGCCAGCAGCTTCGGAGGACTAGAGGGGTTCTTC
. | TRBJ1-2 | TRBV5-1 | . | CASSWGGGEGYTF | TGCGCCAGCAGCTGGGGGGGCGGAGAAGGCTACACCTTC
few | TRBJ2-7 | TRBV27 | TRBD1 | CASSAGQGYEQYF | TGTGCCAGCAGTGCGGGACAGGGGTACGAGCAGTACTTC
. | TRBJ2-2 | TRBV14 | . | CASSQDRSLGELFF | TGTGCCAGCAGCCAAGATCGGAGCCTAGGGGAGCTGTTTTTT
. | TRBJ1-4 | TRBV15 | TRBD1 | CATSRAGQAVNEKLFF | TGTGCCACCAGCAGAGCCGGACAGGCGGTTAATGAAAAACTGTTTTTT
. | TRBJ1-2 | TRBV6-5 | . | CASSYTHRAGGYTF | TGTGCCAGCAGTTACACCCACAGGGCGGGTGGCTACACCTTC
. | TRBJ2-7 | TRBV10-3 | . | CAISESWRDYEQYF | TGTGCCATCAGTGAGTCGTGGCGGGATTACGAGCAGTACTTC
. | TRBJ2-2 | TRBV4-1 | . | CASSPWTLNTGELFF | TGCGCCAGCAGCCCGTGGACACTGAACACCGGGGAGCTGTTTTTT
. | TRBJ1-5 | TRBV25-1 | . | CASNVGDQPQHF | TGTGCCAGCAACGTAGGGGATCAGCCCCAGCATTTT
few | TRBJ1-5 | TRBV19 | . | CASSIAGGGNQPQHF | TGTGCCAGTAGTATAGCGGGGGGCGGCAATCAGCCCCAGCATTTT
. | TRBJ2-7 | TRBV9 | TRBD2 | CASSGGTSGRYEQYF | TGTGCCAGCAGCGGCGGGACTAGCGGGAGGTACGAGCAGTACTTC
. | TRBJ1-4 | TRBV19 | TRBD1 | CASRDRGEKLFF | TGTGCCAGTAGGGACAGGGGTGAAAAACTGTTTTTT
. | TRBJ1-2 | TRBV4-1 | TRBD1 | CASSPTPPGQEIYTF | TGCGCCAGCAGCCCGACCCCGCCGGGACAGGAGATCTACACCTTC
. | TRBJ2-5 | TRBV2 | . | CASSNVLVLQETQYF | TGTGCCAGCAGTAATGTACTAGTTCTCCAAGAGACCCAGTACTTC
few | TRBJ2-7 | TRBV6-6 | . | CASSLDSFVEQYF | TGTGCCAGCAGCCTTGACAGTTTCGTCGAGCAGTACTTC
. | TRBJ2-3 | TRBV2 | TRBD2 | CASSPLAGGGDTQYF | TGTGCCAGCAGTCCCCTAGCGGGAGGAGGAGATACGCAGTATTTT
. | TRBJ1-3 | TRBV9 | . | CASSVATGSSGNTIYF | TGTGCCAGCAGCGTAGCTACGGGGTCCTCTGGAAACACCATATATTTT
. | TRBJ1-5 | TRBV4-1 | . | CASSQEAGIYQPQHF | TGCGCCAGCAGCCAAGAGGCCGGGATTTATCAGCCCCAGCATTTT
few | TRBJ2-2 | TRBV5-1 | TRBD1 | CASSWTGGNTGELFF | TGCGCCAGCAGCTGGACAGGGGGCAACACCGGGGAGCTGTTTTTT